Each of the 8 T cell receptor beta chains below was sequenced from the same sample in a study of T cell responses to AZD1222 COVID-19 vaccine (dated by TCRdb to the early 2020s). The time point label on this specimen signifies: about 28 days (+/-7) after the second vaccine dose. The receptor library was made with the immunoSEQ multiplex PCR assay. The table was pulled from immuneACCESS by TCRdb, which kept in-frame rearrangements only. Such tables lose some clones; where checked, under half of the loss comes from unresolved V genes, and the rest has no known cause. For this sample there are about 110,000 clones; around 90% appear just once. The top ten constitute 4.8% of the sample. The sequencing here drew on peripheral blood, taken 28 days after the second AZD1222 dose. The receptors come from an adult who received the AZD1222 COVID-19 vaccine.

The chain employs TRBV2 and TRBJ1-2; D gene uncertain. This CDR3 contains 11 residues. V was shortened by 10 bases and J by 5 bases, with 11 bases between the two germline ends. Germline assignment: CDR1 SNHLY and CDR2 FYNNEI. CDR3 sequence reads: CATTDRYGYTF. CDR3 nucleotides: TGTGCCACCACAGATAGGTATGGCTACACCTTC.

The rearrangement uses TRBV7-2 and TRBJ1-1; 9 bases align to TRBD1. V was pared by 5 bases and J by 4 bases, with 11 bases of the junction left unmatched. CDR1 and CDR2 (germline): SGHTA, FQGNSA. The CDR3 length is 16 residues. The CDR3 bases are TGTGCCAGCAGCCGGACAGGGGCTCCCGGGGTCACTGAAGCTTTCTTT. Its protein is CASSRTGAPGVTEAFF.

This chain joins TRBV5-6 and TRBJ2-5; perhaps TRBD1 as D (6 bases). Germline CDR1 and CDR2: SGHDT and YYEEEE. V lost 0 bases and J lost 5, with 14 bases in between. The CDR3 sequence is 15 residues long. The CDR3 nucleotides are TGTGCCAGCAGCTTGGCGGGTCAGGGGACGGAGACCCAGTACTTC. It is translated as CASSLAGQGTETQYF.

This chain uses TRBV27 with TRBJ1-2, with D perhaps matching TRBD1 (5 bases). The germline V gene encodes CDR1 MNHEY and CDR2 SMNVEV (reference sequence). Deletions cut 4 bases from V and 4 bases from J, with 25 bases between. The CDR3 totals 18 residues. The CDR3 region has the DNA TGTGCCAGCAGTTCGAGCCAAGACAGCACGGCGGGTGGCTATGGCTACACCTTC. Amino acids: CASSSSQDSTAGGYGYTF.

The chain couples TRBV7-2 to TRBJ1-6; TRBD1 is a possible D gene (6 bases). This CDR3 region has 18 residues. From germline, CDR1 is SGHTA and CDR2 FQGNSA. V lost 3 bases and J lost 0, with 15 bases in between. The CDR3 DNA reads as TGTGCCAGCAGCTTCCCCGGGGGCAGAAGCTCCTATAATTCACCCCTCCACTTT. It is translated as CASSFPGGRSSYNSPLHF.

This clone has a handful of counts. This chain links TRBV25-1 with TRBJ2-7; a possible D gene is TRBD2 (6 bases). The germline V gene has CDR1 MGHDK and CDR2 SYGVNS. This CDR3 contains 14 residues. Trimming cost V 3 bases and J 1 base, with 10 bases left between them. The CDR3 protein is CASSEGRGSYEQYF. The CDR3 DNA reads TGTGCCAGCAGTGAGGGGCGGGGTTCCTACGAGCAGTACTTC.

This sequence joins TRBV10-3 and TRBJ1-2; D may be TRBD1 (5 bases). The CDR3 length is 13 residues. Looked up from germline, CDR1 is ENHRY and CDR2 is SYGVKD. Trimming shortened V by 10 bases and J by 0 bases, and 12 bases separated the two germline ends. CDR3 sequence: CATPGDANYGYTF. As DNA, the CDR3 is TGTGCCACCCCGGGGGACGCTAACTATGGCTACACCTTC.

The chain uses TRBV19 and TRBJ2-7; TRBD1 agrees at 8 bases. Germline values: CDR1 LNHDA, CDR2 SQIVND (reference sequence). The CDR3 consists of 13 residues. The trim removed 5 bases at V and 3 bases at J, leaving 3 bases unmatched. The CDR3 DNA follows: TGTGCCAGTAGTGCGGGACAGGACTACGAGCAGTACTTC. Its translation is CASSAGQDYEQYF.